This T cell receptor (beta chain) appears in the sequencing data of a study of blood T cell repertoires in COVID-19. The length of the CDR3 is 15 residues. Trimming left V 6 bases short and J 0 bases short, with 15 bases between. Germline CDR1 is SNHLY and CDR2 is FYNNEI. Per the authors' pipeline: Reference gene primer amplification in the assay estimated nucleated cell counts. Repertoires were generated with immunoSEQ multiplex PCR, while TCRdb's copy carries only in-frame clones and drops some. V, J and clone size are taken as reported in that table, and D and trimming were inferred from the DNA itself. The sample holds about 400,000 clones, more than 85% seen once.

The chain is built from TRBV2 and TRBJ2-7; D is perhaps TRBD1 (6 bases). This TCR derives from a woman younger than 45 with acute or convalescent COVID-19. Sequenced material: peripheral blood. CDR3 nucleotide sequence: TGTGCCAGCAGCGGGACACGGACTCTCTCCTACGAGCAGTACTTC. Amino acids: CASSGTRTLSYEQYF.